A single sample is the source of the 21 T cell receptor beta chains below, sequenced in a study of naive and memory T cell subsets. Broader study findings: Especially in CD8 cells, naive repertoires contained a few larger clonotypes, possibly CD45RA-re-expressing memory cells.

Antigens of these TCRs are unknown. The beta constant-region primer was an equimolar mix of two oligonucleotides covering TRBC1 and TRBC2. Ligated cDNA was amplified by four rounds of PCR with nested alpha and beta constant-region primers and SP2. One entry per CDR3 protein, called by TCRdb with MiXCR from the UMI-ligation and nested PCR reads. The sample carries about 100,000 distinct CDR3 sequences, about 14% recorded once. The sequencing sample was made of naive CD8+ T cells from blood. The receptors originated from a human donor in good health.

The rearrangement uses TRBV25-1 and TRBJ1-2; TRBD1 matches at 7 bases. The CDR3 covers 13 residues. Germline lookup yields CDR1 MGHDK and CDR2 SYGVNS. The V gene end was trimmed by 6 bases and the J gene end by 3 bases; junction bases not matched to a gene: 4. As DNA, the CDR3 is TGTGCCAGCAGACCCCAGGGGGACTATGGCTACACCTTC. Translation gives CASRPQGDYGYTF.

The rearrangement uses TRBV6-6 and TRBJ2-7, with a tentative D call TRBD1 (6 bases). Trimming took 10 bases from V and 5 from J, leaving 18 bases between them. The germline CDR1 and CDR2 sequences are MNHNY and SVGAGI (reference sequence). The CDR3 extends over 13 amino acids. The CDR3 DNA reads TGTGCCACCACAGGGAAGGCAGAGGACGAGCAGTACTTC. Amino acids: CATTGKAEDEQYF.

This clonotype was detected ten times or more. V gene TRBV20-1 combines with J gene TRBJ2-1, with TRBD2 matching over 8 bases. Trimming removed 6 bases from V and 6 bases from J; junction bases left unmatched: 10. CDR3 length: 14 residues. Germline V gives CDR1 DFQATT, CDR2 SNEGSKA (reference sequence). The DNA of the CDR3 is TGCAGTGCAAGAACTAGCGGCGGGTTCAATGAGCAGTTCTTC. Translated, it gives CSARTSGGFNEQFF.

This clonotype was observed many times. The gene calls are TRBV7-9 and TRBJ2-4; D remains unclear. This CDR3 comprises 16 residues. Trimming left V 5 bases short and J 1 base short, with 15 bases between. Per the germline V gene, CDR1 is SEHNR and CDR2 is FQNEAQ (reference sequence). The CDR3 loop reads CASSVTDSAAKNIQYF. CDR3 sequence (DNA): TGTGCCAGCAGCGTCACAGATTCAGCGGCCAAAAACATTCAGTACTTC. The full variable domain, its missing parts supplied by reference TRBV7-9 and TRBJ2-4, is DTGVSQNPRHKITKRGQNVTFRCDPISEHNRLYWYRQTLGQGPEFLTYFQNEAQLEKSRLLSDRFSAERPKGSFSTLEIQRTEQGDSAMYLCASSVTDSAAKNIQYFGAGTRLSVL.

The V call is TRBV12-3 or TRBV12-4, the J call TRBJ2-6, with a tentative D call TRBD2 (6 bases). Trimming removed 6 bases from V and 2 bases from J, with 8 bases in between. This CDR3 region has 14 residues. In DNA, the CDR3 is TGTGCCAGCAGCGGGGAGGCTGGGGCCAACGTCCTGACTTTC. This encodes CASSGEAGANVLTF.

This clonotype has just a few counts. The chain joins TRBV7-2 to TRBJ2-5; TRBD1 or TRBD2 may be the D gene (5 bases each). The V gene's germline CDR1 is SGHTA and CDR2 FQGNSA. Trimming cost V 4 bases and J 5 bases, with 11 bases left between them. The CDR3 is 13 amino acids. The CDR3 DNA sequence: TGTGCCAGCAGCTCGGGGCTCCCGGAGACCCAGTACTTC. Encoded protein: CASSSGLPETQYF.

This clonotype has a handful of counts. The gene calls are TRBV4-2 and TRBJ1-1, with 9 nucleotides matching TRBD1. CDR1 is LGHNA, CDR2 YNFKEQ, per germline. The CDR3 is made up of 16 amino acids. V shed 3 bases, J shed 4 bases, and the junction held 9 bases outside the gene matches. DNA of the CDR3: TGTGCCAGCAGCCAGTGGACAGGGGTTGAGGGCACTGAAGCTTTCTTT. Residues: CASSQWTGVEGTEAFF.

The rearrangement joins TRBV3-1 to TRBJ2-4; D could derive from TRBD1 or TRBD2 (6 bases each). The V and J ends lost 4 bases and 0 bases respectively, with 16 bases between them. CDR1 and CDR2 (germline): LGHDT, YNNKEL (reference sequence). The CDR3 sequence is 17 residues long. As DNA, the CDR3 is TGTGCCAGCAGCCTCAACGGGGGCTACCTAGCCAAAAACATTCAGTACTTC. This gives the protein CASSLNGGYLAKNIQYF.

In its sample, this clonotype was seen many times. The chain employs TRBV5-6 and TRBJ2-1; tentative D call: TRBD2 (5 bases). CDR3 size: 12 residues. Germline CDR1 and CDR2: SGHDT and YYEEEE. V was trimmed by 4 bases and J by 6 bases, leaving 8 bases between them. CDR3 coding DNA: TGTGCCAGCAGCCGGGGTGGCAATGAGCAGTTCTTC. It yields the protein CASSRGGNEQFF.

This clonotype has only a few counts. As DNA, the CDR3 is TGCGCCAGCAGCCAAGATCGGGTCGGGAGTATCGGGGAGCTGTTTTTT. This codes for CASSQDRVGSIGELFF. V is TRBV4-3 and J is TRBJ2-2; tentative D call: TRBD2 (6 bases). The germline CDR1 and CDR2 sequences are LGHNA and YSLEER. Deletions cut 0 bases from V and 7 bases from J, with 15 bases between. This CDR3 contains 16 residues.

The table lists this clonotype with a few counts. V usage is TRBV11-3 and J usage is TRBJ2-5; D gene uncertain. Germline CDR1 is SGHNT and CDR2 is YENEEA. This CDR3 spans 14 amino acids. V was cut by 6 bases and J by 1 base, with 12 bases left in between. The CDR3 sequence: CASSLPGPQETQYF. CDR3 nucleotides: TGTGCCAGCAGTTTACCCGGGCCCCAAGAGACCCAGTACTTC.

The J gene is TRBJ1-1, the V gene TRBV6-2 or TRBV6-3; 11 bases are a match to TRBD1. V was pared by 4 bases and J by 0 bases, with 10 bases of the junction left unmatched. The CDR3 spans 18 residues. CDR1 is MNHEY and CDR2 is SVGEGT in the germline V gene. CDR3 sequence: CASSWGQGDFIMNTEAFF. CDR3 nucleotides: TGTGCCAGCAGTTGGGGACAGGGGGATTTTATTATGAACACTGAAGCTTTCTTT.

This rearrangement joins TRBV5-6 to TRBJ1-4; unclear D gene. The CDR3 consists of 13 residues. V was clipped by 0 bases and J by 4 bases, with 4 bases between them. The germline V gene has CDR1 SGHDT and CDR2 YYEEEE. The CDR3 DNA reads as TGTGCCAGCAGCTTGGACCTTAATGAAAAACTGTTTTTT. Translated: CASSLDLNEKLFF.

This chain connects TRBV28 to TRBJ2-7; D might be TRBD1 (6 bases). CDR1 is MDHEN, CDR2 SYDVKM, per germline. Trimming stripped 8 bases from V and 7 bases from J, with 18 bases between. The CDR3 runs to 13 residues. The CDR3 loop reads CASQLLQGGEQYF. The CDR3, as DNA: TGTGCCAGCCAGCTCCTACAGGGTGGGGAGCAGTACTTC.

This clonotype was recorded at least ten times. The chain recombines TRBV4-2 with TRBJ2-1; D might be TRBD1 (6 bases). Trimming shortened V by 2 bases and J by 3 bases, and 14 bases separated the two germline ends. The CDR3 extends over 16 amino acids. CDR1 is LGHNA and CDR2 is YNFKEQ in the germline V gene. The CDR3 DNA reads TGTGCCAGCAGCCAACCCGACAGGAGCAACTACAATGAGCAGTTCTTC. The encoded protein is CASSQPDRSNYNEQFF.

This clonotype was observed at least ten times. This rearrangement joins TRBV28 to TRBJ1-2; D call uncertain. V shed 6 bases and J shed 7 bases, with 12 bases lying between them. The germline V gene has CDR1 MDHEN and CDR2 SYDVKM. The CDR3 covers 12 residues. CDR3 bases: TGTGCCAGCAGCCCAGGACTCATTGGCTACACCTTC. It is translated as CASSPGLIGYTF.

The chain uses TRBV19 and TRBJ2-1; D might be TRBD1 (6 bases). This CDR3 has 17 residues. Per germline, CDR1 LNHDA and CDR2 SQIVND (reference sequence). Trimming shortened V by 5 bases and J by 0 bases, and 17 bases separated the two germline ends. The CDR3 spells CASSATSGTSSYNEQFF. Here the CDR3 DNA reads TGTGCCAGTAGTGCAACCTCCGGGACAAGCTCCTACAATGAGCAGTTCTTC.

This clonotype was found a few times. The chain is built from TRBV12-3 or TRBV12-4 and TRBJ2-3; D not resolved. Trimming took 1 base from V and 8 from J, leaving 13 bases between them. CDR3 size: 14 residues. CDR3 sequence (DNA): TGTGCCAGCAGTTTAGGCGGCATCCACCTTACGCAGTATTTT. Encoded protein: CASSLGGIHLTQYF.

The chain employs TRBV5-1 and TRBJ1-1; D is perhaps TRBD1 (6 bases). CDR1 is SGHRS and CDR2 is YFSETQ in the germline V gene. Trimming cost V 3 bases and J 0 bases, with 9 bases left between them. This CDR3 is 14 amino acids long. CDR3 sequence (DNA): TGCGCCAGCAGCTCAGGGGTTCTGAACACTGAAGCTTTCTTT. As protein: CASSSGVLNTEAFF. Filled out from reference TRBV5-1 and TRBJ1-1, the complete variable domain reads KAGVTQTPRYLIKTRGQQVTLSCSPISGHRSVSWYQQTPGQGLQFLFEYFSETQRNKGNFPGRFSGRQFSNSRSEMNVSTLELGDSALYLCASSSGVLNTEAFFGQGTRLTVV.

V and J are TRBV29-1 and TRBJ2-3, with 7 bases identical to TRBD2. This CDR3 contains 15 residues. The germline V gene encodes CDR1 SQVTM and CDR2 ANQGSEA. Trimming removed 1 base from V and 4 bases from J; junction bases left unmatched: 8. In DNA form, the CDR3 reads TGCAGCGTTGAAGGGGGTGGACTAGAGGCAGATACGCAGTATTTT. Translation: CSVEGGGLEADTQYF.

This clonotype was seen at least ten times. The rearrangement joins TRBV7-8 to TRBJ2-1; 8 nucleotides agree with TRBD2. The ends lost 5 bases at V and 0 bases at J; junction bases unmatched: 12. Germline V gives CDR1 SGHVS, CDR2 FQNEAQ. The CDR3 consists of 18 residues. The CDR3 sequence is CASSPRSFGRDSYNEQFF. CDR3 sequence (DNA): TGTGCCAGCAGCCCCCGAAGCTTCGGGAGGGACTCCTACAATGAGCAGTTCTTC. Drawing the rest from reference TRBV7-8 and TRBJ2-1, the complete variable domain is GAGVSQSPRYKVAKRGQDVALRCDPISGHVSLFWYQQALGQGPEFLTYFQNEAQLDKSGLPSDRFFAERPEGSVSTLKIQRTQQEDSAVYLCASSPRSFGRDSYNEQFFGPGTRLTVL.